This TCR beta chain was found in a study of T cells in tuberculosis. TCRdb's table, derived via immunoSEQ multiplex PCR, lists solely in-frame clones and lacks some. The sample consists of tens of thousands of clones, about 85% of them appearing once. Time point here: new active TB diagnosis, blood taken before or within 7 days of starting treatment. CDR1 is SNHLY and CDR2 is FYNNEI in the germline V gene. The J segment lost 2 bases and the V segment lost 8 bases, leaving 8 bases of the junction unmatched. The CDR3 runs to 14 residues. The chain recombines TRBV2 with TRBJ2-7; 8 nucleotides align to TRBD1. The sequence came from an adult with tuberculosis. The source material was PBMCs, sampled at tuberculosis diagnosis. The CDR3 here is CASGPSTGAYEQYF. CDR3 coding DNA: TGTGCCAGCGGCCCCTCGACAGGGGCCTACGAGCAGTACTTC.